The 20 T cell receptor beta chains listed next were all sequenced from one sample in a study of T cell responses to AZD1222 COVID-19 vaccine. Some clones are missing from TCRdb's copy, which holds only in-frame ones; the method was immunoSEQ multiplex PCR. The sample shows some 200,000 clones, just over 90% of them seen only once. The sequences come from peripheral blood, collected on day 0 of AZD1222 vaccination. Receptor source: an adult in good health.

The chain carries TRBV3-1 (or the pseudogene TRBV3-2) and TRBJ2-6, with 10 bases identical to TRBD2. V lost 1 base, J lost 0 bases, and 3 bases stayed unmatched. CDR1 and CDR2 from the germline V gene are LGHDT and YNNKEL (reference sequence). The CDR3 length is 18 residues. In DNA form, the CDR3 reads TGTGCCAGCAGCCAAGGGACTAGCGGTGACTCTGGGGCCAACGTCCTGACTTTC. It yields the protein CASSQGTSGDSGANVLTF.

The gene calls are TRBV3-1 (or the pseudogene TRBV3-2) and TRBJ1-2, with no clear D. The CDR3 runs 14 residues. Trimming removed 4 bases at V and 1 base at J, with 10 bases between. Germline V gives CDR1 LGHDT, CDR2 YNNKEL (reference sequence). The CDR3 sequence: CASSPQTYNYGYTF. The CDR3 DNA follows: TGTGCCAGCAGCCCCCAGACCTATAACTATGGCTACACCTTC.

CDR3: CASRTGAANSPLHF. The CDR3 bases are TGTGCCAGCAGGACAGGGGCGGCTAATTCACCCCTCCACTTT. This chain links TRBV2 with TRBJ1-6, with 8 bases that match TRBD1. With 6 bases clipped from V and 6 bases from J, the junction kept 4 bases outside the gene matches. CDR1 and CDR2 from the germline V gene are SNHLY and FYNNEI. This CDR3 is built from 14 residues.

A few counts support this clone. The V and J genes are TRBV19 and TRBJ1-1; TRBD1 matches 10 bases. V shed 6 bases, J shed 6 bases, and the junction held 16 bases outside the gene matches. This CDR3 has 17 amino acids. The germline V gene has CDR1 LNHDA and CDR2 SQIVND (reference sequence). DNA of the CDR3: TGTGCCAGTAGCTTACGCGGACAGGGGGTCCTGTTTTCTGAAGCTTTCTTT. It translates to CASSLRGQGVLFSEAFF.

This clone occurred a few times. This rearrangement joins TRBV7-2 to TRBJ2-2, with 7 bases aligning to TRBD1. The V and J ends lost 5 bases and 11 bases, in that order; junction bases with no gene match: 23. Germline V CDR1 and CDR2: SGHTA, FQGNSA. There are 18 residues in the CDR3. In nucleotides, the CDR3 is TGTGCCAGCAGCCCCCGGCCGGCCATATCGACAGGGAGCCTTGAGCTGTTTTTT. Amino acid sequence: CASSPRPAISTGSLELFF.

This chain connects TRBV10-3 to TRBJ1-5; D may be TRBD1 (5 bases). Trimming stripped 10 bases from V and 7 bases from J, with 17 bases between. The CDR3 loop spans 13 amino acids. The V gene's germline CDR1 is ENHRY and CDR2 SYGVKD. The CDR3 nucleotides read TGTGCCACCCGGGGCGCAGGGAACCAGCCCCAGCATTTT. Encoded protein: CATRGAGNQPQHF.

The chain uses TRBV27 and TRBJ1-1; tentative D call: TRBD1 (6 bases). The CDR3 sequence is 15 residues long. Deletions cut 3 bases from V and 0 bases from J, with 11 bases between. In germline, CDR1 is MNHEY, CDR2 SMNVEV (reference sequence). The DNA for the CDR3 is TGTGCCAGCAGTTTGAAGGGGGGCGTGAACACTGAAGCTTTCTTT. Translating it yields CASSLKGGVNTEAFF.

The rearrangement joins TRBV27 to TRBJ2-7; weak D call: TRBD1 (6 bases). The CDR3 runs 12 residues. V shed 7 bases and J shed 3 bases, with 10 bases lying between them. Germline CDR1 and CDR2: MNHEY and SMNVEV (reference sequence). CDR3 in amino acids: CASKTGHYEQYF. In nucleotides, the CDR3 is TGTGCCAGCAAAACAGGGCACTACGAGCAGTACTTC.

This chain joins TRBV28 and TRBJ1-3; no reliable D call. Germline CDR1 MDHEN, CDR2 SYDVKM. The CDR3 has 14 residues. V was shortened by 5 bases and J by 0 bases, with 8 bases between the two germline ends. The CDR3 DNA reads as TGTGCCAGCAGTCCCATAAGCTCTGGAAACACCATATATTTT. Protein sequence: CASSPISSGNTIYF.

This chain links TRBV3-1 (or the pseudogene TRBV3-2) with TRBJ2-3; D is unclear. CDR3 length: 14 residues. With 0 bases removed from V and 1 base from J, the gap between germline ends came to 5 bases. CDR1 is LGHDT, CDR2 YNNKEL, per germline (reference sequence). CDR3 coding DNA: TGTGCCAGCAGCCAAGATGGGCGCACAGATACGCAGTATTTT. Protein product: CASSQDGRTDTQYF.

CDR3 in amino acids: CASNDRGLGSPLHF. CDR3 DNA sequence: TGCGCCAGCAACGACAGGGGGCTCGGATCACCCCTCCACTTT. The chain uses TRBV10-1 and TRBJ1-6; 10 bases map to TRBD1. Germline trimming cut 7 bases from V and 10 bases from J; bases unmatched to any gene: 7. The CDR3 is 14 amino acids. Germline V gene sequence: CDR1 WNHNN, CDR2 SYGVQD (reference sequence).

V is TRBV7-8 and J is TRBJ2-7; D may be TRBD1 or TRBD2 (5 bases each). The CDR3 runs to 15 residues. CDR1 is SGHVS and CDR2 is FQNEAQ in the germline V gene. Trimming removed 3 bases from V and 0 bases from J, with 12 bases in between. Here the CDR3 DNA reads TGTGCCAGCAGCTTCGGGGCAGGGCGCTCCTACGAGCAGTACTTC. It translates to CASSFGAGRSYEQYF.

V gene TRBV10-3 combines with J gene TRBJ2-7, with D hard to call. With 4 bases removed from V and 3 bases from J, the gap between germline ends came to 10 bases. From germline, CDR1 is ENHRY and CDR2 SYGVKD. This CDR3 region has 13 residues. Here the CDR3 reads CAISADGSYEQYF. The CDR3 DNA reads as TGTGCCATCAGTGCGGACGGAAGCTACGAGCAGTACTTC.

J is TRBJ2-1 and V is TRBV27; D is unresolved. V was trimmed by 5 bases and J by 9 bases, leaving 14 bases between them. CDR3 length equals 13 residues. CDR1 and CDR2 from the germline V gene are MNHEY and SMNVEV (reference sequence). CDR3 in amino acids: CASSPVGFGEQFF. The CDR3 nucleotides read TGTGCCAGCAGTCCCGTCGGGTTCGGTGAGCAGTTCTTC.

This CDR3 is CASSQGDRESGSYNSPLHF. CDR3 DNA sequence: TGCGCCAGCAGTCAGGGGGACAGGGAATCGGGCTCCTATAATTCACCCCTCCACTTT. The rearrangement uses TRBV23-1 and TRBJ1-6; TRBD1 agrees at 9 bases. TRBV23-1 is annotated as an ORF whose role is uncertain. V shed 3 bases, J shed 0 bases, and the junction held 9 bases outside the gene matches. The CDR3 has 19 amino acids.

The V gene is TRBV4-3, the J gene TRBJ2-1, with D possibly matching TRBD2 (7 bases). Per the germline V gene, CDR1 is LGHNA and CDR2 is YSLEER. Trimming took off 0 bases at V and 5 bases at J, with 14 bases between the two ends. The CDR3 runs 16 residues. The CDR3 sequence: CASSQDVGGVNNEQFF. Here the CDR3 DNA reads TGCGCCAGCAGCCAAGATGTAGGGGGGGTCAACAATGAGCAGTTCTTC.

This chain connects TRBV11-2 to TRBJ2-7; 7 bases match TRBD1. V shed 4 bases and J 3 bases; nucleotides not matched to a gene: 18. The CDR3 covers 18 residues. Germline lookup yields CDR1 SGHAT and CDR2 FQNNGV. The CDR3 DNA reads TGTGCCAGCAGCTCACACGACCTGTTAGGGACAGATATCTACGAGCAGTACTTC. It is translated as CASSSHDLLGTDIYEQYF.

The chain recombines TRBV5-6 with TRBJ2-7; D unclear. Germline V CDR1 and CDR2: SGHDT, YYEEEE. The V gene lost 0 bases and the J gene lost 4 bases, with 8 bases spanning the gap. The CDR3 contains 13 residues. The CDR3 nucleotides read TGTGCCAGCAGCTTGGATATGGGGTACGAGCAGTACTTC. Translating it yields CASSLDMGYEQYF.

The V and J genes are TRBV19 and TRBJ1-1; D remains ambiguous. The germline V gene has CDR1 LNHDA and CDR2 SQIVND (reference sequence). This CDR3 contains 13 residues. Trimming shortened V by 7 bases and J by 5 bases, and 14 bases separated the two germline ends. The CDR3 DNA is TGTGCCAGTAATCGGGGATTGGGGACTGAAGCTTTCTTT. This translates into CASNRGLGTEAFF.

This clone was counted a single time. CDR3 protein: CASSESGGRAYEQYF. The CDR3 nucleotides are TGTGCCAGCAGTGAATCGGGGGGACGAGCCTACGAGCAGTACTTC. The rearrangement uses TRBV25-1 and TRBJ2-7; 7 positions match TRBD2. The CDR3 runs to 15 residues. J gave up 2 bases and V 1 base, and 5 bases lay outside the gene matches. The germline CDR1 and CDR2 sequences are MGHDK and SYGVNS.